Listed below are T cell receptor beta chains from one sample, sequenced in a study of T cells in localized non-small cell lung cancer. Assay used: immunoSEQ multiplex PCR; TCRdb lists only in-frame clones, some missing. The sample gives about 43,000 clones, 90% to 95% of which show up once; more than 9% is in the top ten. The sample here was PBMCs, taken before any cancer treatment. Receptors originate from a woman between 35 and 75 years old with stage II lung adenocarcinoma. Each CDR3 is given with its conserved first and last residue. The D gene is left open where the match is weak.

J gene,D gene,V gene,CDR3 protein
TRBJ2-7,.,TRBV5-5,CASQFGGRLEEQYF
TRBJ2-3,TRBD2,TRBV7-7,CASSPGLGSDTQYF
TRBJ2-7,.,TRBV19,CATPSWGPTYEQYF
TRBJ2-1,TRBD2,TRBV19,CASSISSGSPNEQFF
TRBJ1-2,.,TRBV10-1,CASTGYGYTF
TRBJ1-5,.,TRBV19,CASTSIDRPASNQPQHF
TRBJ1-4,.,TRBV28,CASSLTTGIPEKLFF
TRBJ1-1,TRBD1,TRBV6-5,CASNYRGQDTEAFF
TRBJ1-5,TRBD1,TRBV19,CASSGFGQGSSNQPQHF
TRBJ2-5,.,TRBV11-2,CASSLAGTETQYF
TRBJ1-1,TRBD1,TRBV18,CASSPLQGAGTEAFF
TRBJ1-4,.,TRBV7-9,CASSLAGTVEKLFF
TRBJ1-3,.,TRBV11-2,CASSSSRSGNTIYF
TRBJ1-1,.,TRBV10-1,CASSPDIGGTEAFF
TRBJ2-1,TRBD2,TRBV5-1,CASSQISGGSYNEQFF
TRBJ1-4,TRBD1,TRBV28,CASRLQGALPEKLFF
TRBJ2-1,TRBD2,TRBV28,CASSPTPSGRRLGEQFF
TRBJ2-2,TRBD2,TRBV6-4,CASSDLAGNTGELFF
TRBJ2-5,.,TRBV9,CASSPRGAGETQYF
TRBJ1-6,.,TRBV9,CASSVVDADNSPLHF
TRBJ2-7,TRBD1,TRBV10-3,CAISEGQGRAYEQYF
TRBJ2-7,TRBD2,TRBV13,CASSFPTGGSSYEQYF
TRBJ1-2,.,TRBV7-5,CVRSFCSTVSYGYTF
TRBJ1-2,.,TRBV27,CASSFDALYGYTF
TRBJ1-5,.,TRBV2,CASRPAGVGQPQHF
TRBJ2-3,.,TRBV5-1,CASSFQASSDTQYF
TRBJ1-3,TRBD1,TRBV29-1,CSVEDLSGQGSGNTIYF
TRBJ2-5,.,TRBV28,CASSHPNQETQYF
TRBJ2-1,TRBD2,TRBV11-1,CASSHRRLAGLNEQFF
.,.,TRBV2,CASKGGRGVPTDYEQYF
TRBJ2-5,TRBD2,TRBV28,CASSPTSGQETQYF
TRBJ1-1,TRBD1,TRBV7-9,CASKEGGSRYTEAFF
TRBJ1-1,.,TRBV5-6,CASSITLGDMNTEAFF
TRBJ2-7,TRBD2,TRBV6-5,CASSIGFAGAYEQYF
TRBJ2-3,.,TRBV18,CASSPRTGTASTDTQYF
TRBJ2-1,TRBD1,TRBV28,CASRVQGNWNEQFF
TRBJ1-2,.,TRBV9,CASSVGSNYGYTF
TRBJ2-2,.,TRBV27,CASSAIRSTGELFF
TRBJ2-1,.,TRBV5-1,CASSLRPQDEQFF
TRBJ2-2,.,TRBV6-6,CASSYSPNTGELFF
TRBJ1-6,.,TRBV7-2,CASSLTDRDSPLHF
TRBJ1-6,.,TRBV5-1,CASSPQVGNSPLHF
TRBJ1-6,.,TRBV19,CASSISISGGGSPLHF